This TCR beta chain derives from a study of T cells in Graves' hyperthyroidism and ophthalmopathy. Whole-study context: The initial diagnosis was the point when peripheral blood was collected, ahead of any treatment.

The CDR3 length is 14 residues. With 1 base clipped from V and 3 bases from J, the junction kept 2 bases outside the gene matches. Germline values: CDR1 SGHTA, CDR2 FQGNSA. The CDR3 regions of TCR beta were amplified from RNA transcripts. The TCR CDR3 first-round RT-PCR relied on the HTBI primer set. TCRdb independently ran MiXCR on the multiplex PCR reads; one entry per CDR3 protein. The sample includes 300,000 to 400,000 distinct CDR3 sequences, roughly 18% of them seen just once. Whole-study findings and limits: With a median lead of roughly 6.8 months before onset, the model predicted ophthalmopathy.

This clonotype was seen many times. Its antigen remains unidentified. The sample was blood. The chain is built from TRBV7-2 and TRBJ2-7; 8 nucleotides match TRBD2. This sequence originates from a woman between 45 and 60 years old with Graves' hyperthyroidism. CDR3 DNA: TGTGCCAGCAGCTTAGGGGGACTAGTCTACGAGCAGTACTTC. This codes for CASSLGGLVYEQYF.